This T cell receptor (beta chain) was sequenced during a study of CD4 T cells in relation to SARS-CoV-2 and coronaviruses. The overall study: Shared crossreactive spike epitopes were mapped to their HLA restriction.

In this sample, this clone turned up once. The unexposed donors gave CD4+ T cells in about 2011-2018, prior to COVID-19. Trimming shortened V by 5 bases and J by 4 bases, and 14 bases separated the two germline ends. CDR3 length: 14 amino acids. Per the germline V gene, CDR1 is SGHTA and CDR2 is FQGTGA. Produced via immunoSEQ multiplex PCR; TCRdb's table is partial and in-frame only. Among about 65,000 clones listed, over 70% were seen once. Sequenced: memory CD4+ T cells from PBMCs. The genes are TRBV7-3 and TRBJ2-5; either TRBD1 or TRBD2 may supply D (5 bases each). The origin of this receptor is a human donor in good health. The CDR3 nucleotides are TGTGCCAGCAGCCCACGGGGCCAACGAGAGACCCAGTACTTC. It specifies CASSPRGQRETQYF.